This T cell receptor (beta chain) came from a study of CD8+ T cells in alopecia areata. Study as a whole: Treatment of the treated patients consisted of oral tofacitinib, 5 to 10 mg twice daily.

CDR1 and CDR2 (germline): SGHNT, YYREEE (reference sequence). The V gene lost 3 bases and the J gene lost 4 bases, with 13 bases spanning the gap. This CDR3 region has 14 residues. The count of this clone is one. Extraction of RNA preceded its reverse transcription into cDNA, which served as the sequencing template. Using immunoSEQ multiplex PCR, the repertoire was profiled, and TCRdb retains in-frame clones only, with some absent. Among under 250,000 clones listed, around three fifths were seen once. V and J are TRBV5-4 and TRBJ2-5, with D perhaps assigned TRBD1 or TRBD2 (5 bases each). The receptor comes from a human donor with alopecia areata. The material was CD4+ T cells sorted from blood, obtained at week 0. CDR3 loop: CASSSARAGETQYF. In DNA form, the CDR3 reads TGTGCCAGCAGCTCAGCCAGGGCGGGAGAGACCCAGTACTTC.